Shown below are 25 T cell receptor beta chains from a single sample sequenced in a study of tumor-infiltrating lymphocytes in primary liver carcinoma. Co-extraction of both nucleic acids (RNA and DNA) used about 19-33 mg of unsorted bulk tissue. A primer in the constant region served to generate TCR beta cDNA from 500 ng of total RNA. Employing slightly modified ARM-PCR, three nested multiplex PCR rounds were run, and these gave rise to the TCR beta libraries. With TRBV1-TRBV30 forward primers and a C-beta reverse primer, the first two PCR rounds were run for about 10 cycles each. TCRdb used MiXCR to reprocess the multiplex PCR reads, holding one entry per CDR3 protein. The table has roughly 120,000 distinct CDR3 sequences, around two thirds seen once. The specimen sequenced was liver tumor tissue from sampling region 1. Stated subset: tumor region T1, superior pole. The receptors were sampled from a woman aged 55-70 years with primary liver carcinoma and hepatitis B virus infection.

This clonotype was detected a few times. Being one base from a much bigger clone, this may be a read error. This CDR3 fails to terminate in the conserved phenylalanine or tryptophan, so it likely reflects a read error. The genes are TRBV7-9 and TRBJ2-7, with TRBD2 matching over 7 bases. In germline, CDR1 is SEHNR, CDR2 FQNEAQ (reference sequence). The CDR3 is made up of 16 amino acids. V was pared by 5 bases and J by 1 base, with 11 bases of the junction left unmatched. The CDR3 region is CASSDKLAPGSYEQYS. The CDR3 nucleotides are TGTGCCAGCAGCGATAAACTAGCGCCGGGATCCTACGAGCAGTACTCC.

Notes on this clonotype: Since a much larger clone is just one base distant, this may be a read error. V and J are TRBV6-5 and TRBJ2-5; 10 bases fit TRBD2. The CDR3 spans 17 residues. CDR1 and CDR2 from the germline V gene are MNHEY and SVGAGI. The CDR3 nucleotides read TGTGCCAGCAGTTACGGCTCTAGCGGGGGCTTCCAAGAGGCCCAGTACTTC. As protein: CASSYGSSGGFQEAQYF.

As for this clonotype: With a much larger clone just one base away, this may be a read error. The V and J genes are TRBV29-1 and TRBJ1-1, with 7 bases that match TRBD1. CDR1 is SQVTM and CDR2 is ANQGSEA in the germline V gene. Trimming at V came to 7 bases and at J to 2 bases, leaving 7 bases not matched to a gene. The CDR3 has 13 residues. The chain's CDR3 is CSDRRDRNTEAFF. The CDR3 region has the DNA TGCAGCGATCGCCGGGACAGAAACACTGAAGCTTTCTTT.

This clonotype was found many times. This chain connects TRBV4-2 to TRBJ2-2, with D possibly matching TRBD2 (6 bases). There are 18 residues in the CDR3. Per germline, CDR1 LGHNA and CDR2 YNFKEQ. Deletions cut 0 bases from V and 5 bases from J, with 19 bases between. CDR3 sequence: CASSQDIARRGYTGELFF. The CDR3 region has the DNA TGTGCCAGCAGCCAAGACATCGCGCGGAGGGGATATACCGGGGAGCTGTTTTTT.

The CDR3 region is CASSLLGASQETQYF. As DNA, the CDR3 is TGCGCCAGCAGCTTGTTGGGGGCGAGCCAAGAGACCCAGTACTTC. The chain employs TRBV5-1 and TRBJ2-5; a weak D match, TRBD1 (6 bases). The CDR3 is made up of 15 amino acids. Germline CDR1 SGHRS, CDR2 YFSETQ. The V and J ends lost 1 base and 1 base respectively, with 11 bases between them. Drawing the rest from reference TRBV5-1 and TRBJ2-5, the complete variable domain is KAGVTQTPRYLIKTRGQQVTLSCSPISGHRSVSWYQQTPGQGLQFLFEYFSETQRNKGNFPGRFSGRQFSNSRSEMNVSTLELGDSALYLCASSLLGASQETQYFGPGTRLLVL.

Worth noting for this clonotype: Given the absence of the conserved phenylalanine or tryptophan at the CDR3 end, a read error is likely. The chain links TRBV11-2 to TRBJ1-2, with 7 bases matching TRBD1. In germline, CDR1 is SGHAT, CDR2 FQNNGV. The CDR3 has 15 amino acids. CDR3 sequence reads: CASSYGEGGGYDYTS. The CDR3 nucleotides read TGTGCCAGCAGCTATGGGGAAGGGGGCGGCTATGACTACACCTCC.

This clonotype was counted ten times or more. The V call is TRBV11-2, the J call TRBJ1-6; TRBD1 matches 7 bases. Germline V CDR1 and CDR2: SGHAT, FQNNGV. The CDR3 loop spans 15 amino acids. The J segment lost 6 bases and the V segment lost 5 bases, leaving 7 bases of the junction unmatched. Here the CDR3 reads CASSLSGTANSPLHF. CDR3 in DNA: TGTGCCAGCAGCCTCTCCGGGACAGCTAATTCACCCCTCCACTTT.

With regard to this clonotype: The conserved phenylalanine or tryptophan is not found at the CDR3 terminus, so this likely reflects a read error. V gene TRBV29-1 combines with J gene TRBJ1-2; a possible D gene is TRBD1 (5 bases). Germline V gene sequence: CDR1 SQVTM, CDR2 ANQGSEA. The CDR3 has 16 amino acids. Trimming pared 1 base from V and 0 bases from J, leaving 15 bases between. CDR3 sequence reads: CSVEVVTADPNYGYTT. In DNA, the CDR3 is TGCAGCGTTGAAGTTGTGACAGCCGATCCTAACTATGGCTACACCACC.

Worth noting for this clonotype: A much larger clonotype is one base distant, so this may be a read error. This chain uses TRBV28 with TRBJ2-7, with 9 bases lining up with TRBD1. Germline CDR1 reads MDHEN; CDR2 reads SYDVKM. The CDR3 is 15 residues long. V shed 2 bases, J shed 3 bases, and the junction held 5 bases outside the gene matches. CDR3 nucleotides: TGTGCCAGCAGTTTAGGAGGGACAGGGAACTACGAGCAGTACGTC. This translates into CASSLGGTGNYEQYV.

The rearrangement links TRBV28 to TRBJ2-2; D perhaps matches TRBD2 (5 bases). The CDR3 runs to 14 residues. Between the trimmed V and J ends, which lost 6 bases and 7 bases, there was a span of 15 bases. The germline V gene has CDR1 MDHEN and CDR2 SYDVKM. The CDR3 nucleotides are TGTGCCAGCAGGCTAGTGGGAGCGGTCGGGGAGCTGTTTTTT. Its translation is CASRLVGAVGELFF. Using reference TRBV28 and TRBJ2-2 for the parts outside the CDR3, the full variable domain is DVKVTQSSRYLVKRTGEKVFLECVQDMDHENMFWYRQDPGLGLRLIYFSYDVKMKEKGDIPEGYSVSREKKERFSLILESASTNQTSMYLCASRLVGAVGELFFGEGSRLTVL.

CDR3 nucleotide sequence: TGTGCCAGGAGCCCTTGTTTGAACACTGAAGCTTTCTTT. Translating it yields CARSPCLNTEAFF. This chain uses TRBV11-2 with TRBJ1-1, with unresolved D. Germline V lookup: CDR1 SGHAT, CDR2 FQNNGV. There are 13 residues in the CDR3. Trimming shortened V by 9 bases and J by 0 bases, and 11 bases separated the two germline ends.

The table lists this clonotype with a few counts. This chain joins TRBV21-1 and TRBJ1-1; the D call TRBD1 from the table was never checked on the DNA. TRBV21-1 is a known pseudogene. This CDR3 spans 14 amino acids. The CDR3 coding sequence is TGTGCCAGCAGCCCCGAACAGGGGAATACTGAAGCTTTCTTT. It codes for CASSPEQGNTEAFF.

This clonotype has only one observation. A much larger clone sits a single nucleotide away, making a read error possible. This chain joins TRBV12-3 or TRBV12-4 and TRBJ2-7; no reliable D call. Trimming cost V 5 bases and J 1 base, with 3 bases left between them. This CDR3 is 11 amino acids long. The CDR3 DNA reads TGTGCCAGCAGTAAGTCCTACGAGCAGTACTTC. Translated: CASSKSYEQYF.

This clonotype was detected ten times or more. The chain joins TRBV4-1 to TRBJ2-1; D ambiguous. Germline CDR1 reads MGHRA; CDR2 reads YSYEKL. CDR3 length: 12 residues. Trimming shortened V by 3 bases and J by 9 bases, and 9 bases separated the two germline ends. As DNA, the CDR3 is TGCGCCAGCAGCCACAGGATGAGTGAGCAGTTCTTC. Translated: CASSHRMSEQFF.

This clonotype was seen at least ten times. V gene TRBV6-6 combines with J gene TRBJ2-4, with 11 bases lining up with TRBD2. With V trimmed by 7 bases and J by 0 bases, 5 bases remained unmatched. Looked up from germline, CDR1 is MNHNY and CDR2 is SVGAGI (reference sequence). The CDR3 runs 16 residues. The CDR3 DNA reads TGTGCCAGCAAAAAAGGACTAGCGGGAGCCAAAAACATTCAGTACTTC. This codes for CASKKGLAGAKNIQYF.

The rearrangement uses TRBV28 and TRBJ1-5; 7 bases map to TRBD1. This CDR3 has 16 residues. Germline trimming cut 5 bases from V and 7 bases from J; bases unmatched to any gene: 14. Germline CDR1 and CDR2: MDHEN and SYDVKM. The CDR3 bases are TGTGCCAGCAGTCCCACAGGGGCGGGGTTGGAACAGCCCCAGCATTTT. This translates into CASSPTGAGLEQPQHF.

On this clonotype: Sequence at one end of the junction differs from germline and may be a read error. V and J are TRBV12-3 or TRBV12-4 and TRBJ2-1; 8 nucleotides align to TRBD1. The CDR3 totals 13 residues. CDR3 loop: CVSSLAQDRVQFF. The CDR3 nucleotides are TGTGTCAGCAGTTTAGCCCAGGACAGGGTGCAGTTCTTC.

A single count supports this clonotype. At one end, the junction sequence differs from germline, possibly due to a read error. The chain combines TRBV11-1 with TRBJ2-7, with D tentatively TRBD2 (6 bases). Per the germline V gene, CDR1 is SGHAT and CDR2 is FQDESV (reference sequence). This CDR3 spans 15 amino acids. The CDR3 loop reads CVSSLGVAVSYEQYF. CDR3 coding DNA: TGTGTCAGCAGCTTAGGGGTAGCGGTAAGTTACGAGCAGTACTTC. Supplemented by reference TRBV11-1 and TRBJ2-7, the full variable domain reads EAEVAQSPRYKITEKSQAVAFWCDPISGHATLYWYRQILGQGPELLVQFQDESVVDDSQLPKDRFSAERLKGVDSTLKIQPAELGDSAMYLCVSSLGVAVSYEQYFGPGTRLTVT.

A remark on this clonotype: A much larger clone sits a single nucleotide away, making a read error possible. The CDR3 reads CSATGVPSFNTEELFF. The DNA of the CDR3 is TGCAGCGCAACAGGGGTCCCCTCTTTCAACACCGAGGAGCTGTTTTTT. The chain uses TRBV29-1 and TRBJ2-2, with 7 bases that match TRBD1. CDR1 is SQVTM and CDR2 is ANQGSEA in the germline V gene. The CDR3 is 16 amino acids.

At least ten counts were recorded for this clonotype. CDR3 nucleotides: TGTGCCTGCTCTAGGCTCACCGGGGAGCTGTTTTTT. Its translation is CACSRLTGELFF. V is TRBV6-1 and J is TRBJ2-2, with D unclear. V gave up 11 bases and J gave up 4 bases, with 11 bases separating them. The CDR3 sequence is 12 residues long. The V gene's germline CDR1 is MNHNS and CDR2 SASEGT.

In regard to this clonotype: A read error is possible here, since a much larger clone lies one base away. J is TRBJ2-7 and V is TRBV6-5; tentatively, D is TRBD1 or TRBD2 (6 bases each). This CDR3 comprises 15 residues. In germline, CDR1 is MNHEY, CDR2 SVGAGI. This CDR3 is CASSPGAGASYEHYF. Here the CDR3 DNA reads TGTGCCAGCAGCCCGGGGGCAGGGGCCTCCTACGAGCACTACTTC.

The rearrangement uses TRBV29-1 and TRBJ1-1; D call uncertain. This CDR3 has 12 amino acids. The V end was cut by 3 bases, the J end by 1 base, with 6 bases between. Germline lookup yields CDR1 SQVTM and CDR2 ANQGSEA. Here the CDR3 DNA reads TGCAGCGTTGAGGTAACGAACACTGAAGCTTTCTTT. Translation gives CSVEVTNTEAFF.

This clonotype has more than one count but fewer than ten. This chain links TRBV29-1 with TRBJ2-2, with TRBD2 identical over 11 bases. Germline lookup yields CDR1 SQVTM and CDR2 ANQGSEA. The CDR3 sequence is 17 residues long. Germline trimming cut 5 bases from V and 4 bases from J; bases unmatched to any gene: 12. The CDR3 bases are TGCAGCGTTATTGTAGCGGGAGGGTCCTTTAGCACCGGGGAGCTGTTTTTT. Translating gives CSVIVAGGSFSTGELFF.

Of note for this clonotype: Since a much larger clone is just one base distant, this may be a read error. The gene calls are TRBV6-1 and TRBJ1-2; D is possibly TRBD1 (5 bases). Per germline, CDR1 MNHNS and CDR2 SASEGT. This CDR3 comprises 14 residues. As DNA, the CDR3 is TGTGCCAGCAGTGAAATGGCAGGGAACTGTGGCTACACCTTC. The encoded protein is CASSEMAGNCGYTF.

The table lists this clonotype with a count of one. Lacking the conserved final phenylalanine or tryptophan, this CDR3 likely reflects a read error. The chain combines TRBV6-2 or TRBV6-3 with TRBJ1-2; 7 bases line up with TRBD1. Germline V lookup: CDR1 MNHEY, CDR2 SVGEGT. The length of the CDR3 is 14 residues. Trimming at V came to 6 bases and at J to 0 bases, leaving 4 bases not matched to a gene. DNA of the CDR3: TGTGCCAGCAGACAGGGGATTACTAACTATGGCTACACCGTC. It is translated as CASRQGITNYGYTV.